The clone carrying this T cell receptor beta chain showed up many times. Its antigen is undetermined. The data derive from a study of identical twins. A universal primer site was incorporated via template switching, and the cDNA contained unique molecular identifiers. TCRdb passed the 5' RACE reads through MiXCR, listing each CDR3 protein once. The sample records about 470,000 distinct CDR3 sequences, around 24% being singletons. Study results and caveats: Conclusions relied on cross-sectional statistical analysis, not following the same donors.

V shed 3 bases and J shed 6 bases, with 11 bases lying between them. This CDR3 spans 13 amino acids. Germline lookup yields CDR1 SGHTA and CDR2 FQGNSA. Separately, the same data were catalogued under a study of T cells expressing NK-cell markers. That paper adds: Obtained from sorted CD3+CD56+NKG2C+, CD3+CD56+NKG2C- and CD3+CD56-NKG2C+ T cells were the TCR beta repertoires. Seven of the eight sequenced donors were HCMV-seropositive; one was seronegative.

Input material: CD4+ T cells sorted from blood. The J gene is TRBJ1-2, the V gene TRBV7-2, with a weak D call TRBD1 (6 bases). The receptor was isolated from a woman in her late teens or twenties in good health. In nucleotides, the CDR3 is TGTGCCAGCAGCTTTACAGGGTGGGATGGCTACACCTTC. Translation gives CASSFTGWDGYTF.